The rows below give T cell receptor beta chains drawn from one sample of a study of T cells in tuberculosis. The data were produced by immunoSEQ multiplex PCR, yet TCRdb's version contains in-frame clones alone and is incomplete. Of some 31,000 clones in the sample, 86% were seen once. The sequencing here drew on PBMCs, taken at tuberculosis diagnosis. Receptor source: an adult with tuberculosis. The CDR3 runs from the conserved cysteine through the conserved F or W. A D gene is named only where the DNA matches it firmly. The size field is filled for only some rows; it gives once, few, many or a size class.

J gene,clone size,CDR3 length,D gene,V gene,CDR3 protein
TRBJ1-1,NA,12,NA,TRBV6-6,CASSFGRTEAFF
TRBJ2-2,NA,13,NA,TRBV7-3,CASSPPGTGELFF
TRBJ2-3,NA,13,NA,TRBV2,CASRSGVTDTQYF
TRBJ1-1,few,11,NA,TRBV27,CASRQNTEAFF
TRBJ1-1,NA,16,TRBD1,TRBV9,CASSPEGGTGNTEAFF
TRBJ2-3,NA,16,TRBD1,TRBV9,CASSARTGVLTDTQYF
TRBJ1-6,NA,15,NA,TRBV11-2,CASSAREVGNSPLHF
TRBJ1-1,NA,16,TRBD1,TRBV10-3,CAISPEFGQGNTEAFF
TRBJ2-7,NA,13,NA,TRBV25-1,CASSGQGGYEQYF
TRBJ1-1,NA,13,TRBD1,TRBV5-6,CASSLALRQGSFF
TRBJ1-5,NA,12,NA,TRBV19,CASSIRGQPQHF
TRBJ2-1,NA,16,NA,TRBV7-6,CASSQVQGSLYNEQFF
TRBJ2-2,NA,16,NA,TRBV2,CASSEEGKLNTGELFF
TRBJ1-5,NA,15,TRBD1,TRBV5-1,CASSLQGQDGQPQHF
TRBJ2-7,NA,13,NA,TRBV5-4,CASSYQGMDEQYF
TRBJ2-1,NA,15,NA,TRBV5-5,CASSLLQGVDNEQFF
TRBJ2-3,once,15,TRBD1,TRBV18,CASSPRGQKADTQYF
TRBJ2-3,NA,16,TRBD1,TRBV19,CASSIAGTGVQDTQYF
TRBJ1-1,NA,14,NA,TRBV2,CASSVQEMNTEAFF
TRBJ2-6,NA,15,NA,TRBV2,CASIFDSSGANVLTF
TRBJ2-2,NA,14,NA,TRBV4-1,CASRGARDTGELFF
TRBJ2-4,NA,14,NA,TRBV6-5,CASSPTMDSRIQYF
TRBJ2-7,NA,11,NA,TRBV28,CASSAPGTPYF
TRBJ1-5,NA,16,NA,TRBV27,CASSFRRGGSNQPQHF
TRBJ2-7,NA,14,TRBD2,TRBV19,CASSAGGGSYEQYF
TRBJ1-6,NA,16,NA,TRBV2,CASSPGQRVYNSPLHF
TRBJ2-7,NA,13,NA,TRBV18,CASSPEHRYEQYF
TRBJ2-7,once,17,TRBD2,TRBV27,CASSLSTGTSGRWEQYF
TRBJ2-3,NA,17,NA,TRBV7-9,CASSPNPLARSTDTQYF
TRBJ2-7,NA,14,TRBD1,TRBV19,CASSVRTGSYEQYF
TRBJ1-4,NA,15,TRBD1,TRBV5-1,CASSLTGQSNEKLFF
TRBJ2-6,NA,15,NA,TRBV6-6,CASSYSNSGANVLTF
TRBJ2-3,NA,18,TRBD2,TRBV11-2,CASSLGRGRGGREDTQYF
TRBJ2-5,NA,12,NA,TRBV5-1,CASSLEASTQYF
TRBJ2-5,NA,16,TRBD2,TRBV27,CASSLRLAGGYETQYF
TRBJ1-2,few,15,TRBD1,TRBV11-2,CASSPDRGPYYGYTF
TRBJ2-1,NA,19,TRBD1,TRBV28,CASTSRTGLGSSSYNEQFF
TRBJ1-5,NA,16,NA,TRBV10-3,CAISESERAGNQPQHF